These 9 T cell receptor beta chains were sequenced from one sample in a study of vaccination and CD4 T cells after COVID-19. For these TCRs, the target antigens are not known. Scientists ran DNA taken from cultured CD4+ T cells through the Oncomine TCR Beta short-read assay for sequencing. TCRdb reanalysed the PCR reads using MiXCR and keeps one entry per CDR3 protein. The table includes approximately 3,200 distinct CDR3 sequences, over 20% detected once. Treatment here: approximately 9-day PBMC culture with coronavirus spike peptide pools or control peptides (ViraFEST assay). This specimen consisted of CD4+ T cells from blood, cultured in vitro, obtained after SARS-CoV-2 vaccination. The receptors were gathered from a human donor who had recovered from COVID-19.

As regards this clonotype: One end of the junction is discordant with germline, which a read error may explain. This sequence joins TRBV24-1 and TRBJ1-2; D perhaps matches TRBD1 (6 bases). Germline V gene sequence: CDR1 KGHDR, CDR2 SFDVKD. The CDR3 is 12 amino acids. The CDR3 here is CANITGTSGHTF. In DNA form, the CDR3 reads TGTGCCAATATAACGGGGACATCTGGCCACACCTTC.

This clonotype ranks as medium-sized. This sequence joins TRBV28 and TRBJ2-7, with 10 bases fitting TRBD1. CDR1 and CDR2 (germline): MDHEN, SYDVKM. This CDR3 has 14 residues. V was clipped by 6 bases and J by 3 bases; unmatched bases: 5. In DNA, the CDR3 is TGTGCCAGCAGCCGGGGACAGGGGCGCTACGAGCAGTACTTC. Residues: CASSRGQGRYEQYF.

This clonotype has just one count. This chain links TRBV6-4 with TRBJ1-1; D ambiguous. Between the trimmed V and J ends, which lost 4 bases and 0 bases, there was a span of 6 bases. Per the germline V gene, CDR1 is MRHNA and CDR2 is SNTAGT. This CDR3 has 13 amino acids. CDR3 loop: CASSVSVNTEAFF. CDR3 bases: TGTGCCAGCAGTGTATCCGTGAACACTGAAGCTTTCTTT.

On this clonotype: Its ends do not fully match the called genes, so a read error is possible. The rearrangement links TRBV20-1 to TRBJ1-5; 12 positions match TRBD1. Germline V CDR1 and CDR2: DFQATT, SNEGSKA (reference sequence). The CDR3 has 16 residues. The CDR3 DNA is TGCGGTGCTCAGGGACAGGGGGCAATACGCAATCAACCCCAGCATTTT. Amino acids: CGAQGQGAIRNQPQHF.

The CDR3 sequence is CASSKYYAGELFF. The CDR3 DNA reads TGTGCCAGCAGCAAATACTACGCCGGGGAGCTGTTTTTT. The chain combines TRBV27 with TRBJ2-2; D gene ambiguous. V lost 6 bases, J lost 6 bases, and 11 bases lay in between. Germline loops: CDR1 MNHEY, CDR2 SMNVEV (reference sequence). The CDR3 is 13 amino acids.

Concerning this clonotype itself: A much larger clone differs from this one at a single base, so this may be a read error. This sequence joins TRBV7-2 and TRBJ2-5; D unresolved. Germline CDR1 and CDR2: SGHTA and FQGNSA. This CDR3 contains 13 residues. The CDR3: CASSFGSVEIQYF. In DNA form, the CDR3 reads TGTGCCAGCAGCTTTGGGTCCGTAGAGATCCAGTACTTC.

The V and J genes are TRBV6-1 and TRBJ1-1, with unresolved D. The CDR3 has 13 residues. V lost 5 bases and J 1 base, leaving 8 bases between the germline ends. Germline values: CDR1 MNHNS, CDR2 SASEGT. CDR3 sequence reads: CASSLTPNTEAFF. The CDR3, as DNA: TGTGCCAGCAGTCTTACACCGAACACTGAAGCTTTCTTT.

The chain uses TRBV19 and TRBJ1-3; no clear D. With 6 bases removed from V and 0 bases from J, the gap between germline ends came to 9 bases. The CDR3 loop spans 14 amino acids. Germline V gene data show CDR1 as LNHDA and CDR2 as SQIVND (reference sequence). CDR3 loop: CASSTRSSGNTIYF. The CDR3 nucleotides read TGTGCCAGTAGCACTCGTAGCTCTGGAAACACCATATATTTT.

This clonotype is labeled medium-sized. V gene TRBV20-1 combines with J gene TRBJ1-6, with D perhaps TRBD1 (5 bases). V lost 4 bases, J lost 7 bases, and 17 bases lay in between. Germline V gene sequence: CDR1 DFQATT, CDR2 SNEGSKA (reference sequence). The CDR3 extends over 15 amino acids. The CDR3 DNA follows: TGCAGTGCTAAATGGACGCCAGGGTTCAATTCACCCCTCCACTTT. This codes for CSAKWTPGFNSPLHF.